This T cell receptor beta chain comes out of a study of blood T cell repertoires in COVID-19. Study-wide context: Each recovered donor of Cohort 3 presented with two negative PCRs, clearance, or symptom resolution.

The authors' processing: Reference gene primers were amplified, and this amplification served to estimate nucleated cell counts. Measured with immunoSEQ multiplex PCR; TCRdb has only the in-frame clones, and not every one. From that table come the V and J calls and clone size; the DNA was used to work out D and trimming. Counted here are a few hundred thousand clones, 87% occurring once; the ten biggest clones make up about 2.1%. Participant ages covered about 18 to 89 years across about two dozen US areas. In the case of this clone: This sample includes further DNA sequences coding for the same CDR3.

Source material: PBMCs or T cells enriched from blood (not recorded which). The TCR sequence derives from a man aged 40-55 years in a cohort exposed to, infected with or recovered from COVID-19 (not recorded which).

CDR3 loop: CASSLAGVDTQYF. In DNA form, the CDR3 reads TGTGCCAGCAGCTTAGCGGGAGTGGATACGCAGTATTTT. The chain combines TRBV11-2 with TRBJ2-3, with D perhaps TRBD2 (6 bases). Germline CDR1 and CDR2: SGHAT and FQNNGV. The V gene lost 1 base and the J gene lost 6 bases, with 8 bases spanning the gap. This CDR3 region has 13 residues.